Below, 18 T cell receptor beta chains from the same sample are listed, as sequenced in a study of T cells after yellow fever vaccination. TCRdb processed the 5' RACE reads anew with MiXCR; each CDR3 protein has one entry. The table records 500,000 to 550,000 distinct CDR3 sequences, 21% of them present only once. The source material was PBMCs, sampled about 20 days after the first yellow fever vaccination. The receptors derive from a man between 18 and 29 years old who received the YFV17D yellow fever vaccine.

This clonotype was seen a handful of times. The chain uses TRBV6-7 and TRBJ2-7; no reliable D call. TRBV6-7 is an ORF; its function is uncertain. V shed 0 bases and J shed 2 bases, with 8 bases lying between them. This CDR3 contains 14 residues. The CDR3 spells CASSYSTETYEQYF. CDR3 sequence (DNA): TGTGCCAGCAGTTACTCGACCGAGACCTACGAGCAGTACTTC.

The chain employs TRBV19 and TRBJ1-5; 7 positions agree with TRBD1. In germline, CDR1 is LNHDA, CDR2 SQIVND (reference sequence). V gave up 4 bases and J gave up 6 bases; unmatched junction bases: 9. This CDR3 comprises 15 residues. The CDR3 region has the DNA TGTGCCAGTAGTACCACGACAGGGACTCCTCAGCCCCAGCATTTT. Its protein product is CASSTTTGTPQPQHF. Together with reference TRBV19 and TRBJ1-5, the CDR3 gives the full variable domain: DGGITQSPKYLFRKEGQNVTLSCEQNLNHDAMYWYRQDPGQGLRLIYYSQIVNDFQKGDIAEGYSVSREKKESFPLTVTSAQKNPTAFYLCASSTTTGTPQPQHFGDGTRLSIL.

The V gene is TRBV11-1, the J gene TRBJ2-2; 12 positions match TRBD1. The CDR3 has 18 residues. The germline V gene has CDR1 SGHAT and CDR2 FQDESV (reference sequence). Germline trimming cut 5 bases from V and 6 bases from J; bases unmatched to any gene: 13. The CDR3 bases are TGTGCCAGCAGCCCTGGGGACAGGGGGCGATTGGGGGCCGGGGAGCTGTTTTTT. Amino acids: CASSPGDRGRLGAGELFF.

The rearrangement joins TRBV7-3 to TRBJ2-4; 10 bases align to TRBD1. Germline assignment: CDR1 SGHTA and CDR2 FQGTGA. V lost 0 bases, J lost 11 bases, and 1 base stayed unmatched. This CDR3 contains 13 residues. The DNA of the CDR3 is TGTGCCAGCAGCTTAACCGGGACAGGGGTTCAGTACTTC. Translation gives CASSLTGTGVQYF.

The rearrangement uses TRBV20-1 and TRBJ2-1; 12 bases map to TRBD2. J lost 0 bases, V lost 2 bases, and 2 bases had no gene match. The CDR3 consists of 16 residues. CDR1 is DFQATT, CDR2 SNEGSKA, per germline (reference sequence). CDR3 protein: CSARLAGGSSYNEQFF. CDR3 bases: TGCAGTGCTAGACTAGCGGGGGGGAGCTCCTACAATGAGCAGTTCTTC.

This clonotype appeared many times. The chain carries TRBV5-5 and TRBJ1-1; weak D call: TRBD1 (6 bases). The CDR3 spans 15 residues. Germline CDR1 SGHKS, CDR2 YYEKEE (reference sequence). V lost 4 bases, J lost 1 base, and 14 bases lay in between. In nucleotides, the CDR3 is TGTGCCAGCAGCGCCTCAGGGGACGCGAACACTGAAGCTTTCTTT. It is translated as CASSASGDANTEAFF.

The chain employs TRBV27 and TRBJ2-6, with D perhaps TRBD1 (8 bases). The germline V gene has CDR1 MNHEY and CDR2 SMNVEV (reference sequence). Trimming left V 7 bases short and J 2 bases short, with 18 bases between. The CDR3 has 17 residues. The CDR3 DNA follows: TGTGCCAGCACATTTGGACAGGGAGGGGCTGGGGCCAACGTCCTGACTTTC. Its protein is CASTFGQGGAGANVLTF.

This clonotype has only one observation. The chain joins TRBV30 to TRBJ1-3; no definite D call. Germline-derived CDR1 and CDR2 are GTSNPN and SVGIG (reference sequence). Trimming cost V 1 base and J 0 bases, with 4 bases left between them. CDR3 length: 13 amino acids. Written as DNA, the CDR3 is TGTGCCTGGAGTGGTAGCTCTGGAAACACCATATATTTT. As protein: CAWSGSSGNTIYF.

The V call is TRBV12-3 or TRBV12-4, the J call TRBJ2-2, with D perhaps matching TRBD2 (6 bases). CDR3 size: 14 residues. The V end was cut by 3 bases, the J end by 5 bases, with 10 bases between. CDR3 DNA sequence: TGTGCCAGCAGTTTCCAGGGAGGTACCGGGGAGCTGTTTTTT. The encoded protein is CASSFQGGTGELFF.

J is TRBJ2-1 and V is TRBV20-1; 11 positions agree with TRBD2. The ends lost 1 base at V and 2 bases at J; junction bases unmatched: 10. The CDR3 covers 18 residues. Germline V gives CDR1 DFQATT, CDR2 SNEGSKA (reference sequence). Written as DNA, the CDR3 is TGCAGTGCTAGAGCCGAGCCGGCTAGCGGGGGGCCCTACAATGAGCAGTTCTTC. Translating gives CSARAEPASGGPYNEQFF.

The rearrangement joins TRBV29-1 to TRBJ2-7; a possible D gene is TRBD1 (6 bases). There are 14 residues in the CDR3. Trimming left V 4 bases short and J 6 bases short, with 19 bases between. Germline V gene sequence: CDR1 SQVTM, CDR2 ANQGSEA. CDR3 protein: CSVASGTTTAEQYF. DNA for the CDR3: TGCAGCGTTGCCTCCGGGACAACCACGGCCGAGCAGTACTTC.

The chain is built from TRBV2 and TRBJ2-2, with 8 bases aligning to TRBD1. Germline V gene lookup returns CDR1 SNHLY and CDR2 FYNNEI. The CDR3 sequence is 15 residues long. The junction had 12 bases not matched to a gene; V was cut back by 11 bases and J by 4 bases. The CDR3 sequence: CAVAWGQASTGELFF. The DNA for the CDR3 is TGTGCCGTTGCATGGGGACAGGCTAGCACCGGGGAGCTGTTTTTT. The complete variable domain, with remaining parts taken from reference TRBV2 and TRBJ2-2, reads EPEVTQTPSHQVTQMGQEVILRCVPISNHLYFYWYRQILGQKVEFLVSFYNNEISEKSEIFDDQFSVERPDGSNFTLKIRSTKLEDSAMYFCAVAWGQASTGELFFGEGSRLTVL.

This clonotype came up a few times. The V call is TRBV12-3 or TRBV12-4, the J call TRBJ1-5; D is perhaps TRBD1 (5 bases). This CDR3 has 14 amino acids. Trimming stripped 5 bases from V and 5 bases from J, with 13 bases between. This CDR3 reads CASSDDSTHQPQHF. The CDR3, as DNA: TGTGCCAGCAGTGACGACAGCACCCATCAGCCCCAGCATTTT.

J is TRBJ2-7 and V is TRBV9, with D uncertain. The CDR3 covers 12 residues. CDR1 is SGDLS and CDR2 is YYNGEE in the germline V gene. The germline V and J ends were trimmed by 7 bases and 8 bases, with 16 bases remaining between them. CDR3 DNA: TGTGCCAGCTCGGGCACAGAATTAAAGCAGTACTTC. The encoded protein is CASSGTELKQYF.

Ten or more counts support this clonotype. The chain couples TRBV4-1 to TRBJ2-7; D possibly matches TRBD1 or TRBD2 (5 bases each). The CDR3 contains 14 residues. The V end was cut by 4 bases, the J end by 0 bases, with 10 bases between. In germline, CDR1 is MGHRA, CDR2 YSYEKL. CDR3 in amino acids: CASSPRDGSYEQYF. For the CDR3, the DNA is TGCGCCAGCAGCCCCCGGGACGGCTCCTACGAGCAGTACTTC.

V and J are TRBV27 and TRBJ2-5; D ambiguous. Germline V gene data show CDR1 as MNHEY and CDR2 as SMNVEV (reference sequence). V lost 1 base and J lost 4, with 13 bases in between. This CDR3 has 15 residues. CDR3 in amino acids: CASSLLVGQTETQYF. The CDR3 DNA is TGTGCCAGCAGTTTATTAGTCGGGCAAACAGAGACCCAGTACTTC.

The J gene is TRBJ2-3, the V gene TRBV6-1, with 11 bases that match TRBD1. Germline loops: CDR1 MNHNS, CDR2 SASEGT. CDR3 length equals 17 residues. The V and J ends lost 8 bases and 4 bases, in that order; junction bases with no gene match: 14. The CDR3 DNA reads TGTGCCAGCCGACCTGCTTATTGGGGACAGGGGGCAGATACGCAGTATTTT. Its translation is CASRPAYWGQGADTQYF.

This CDR3 is CASSIYRDLGANVLTF. Here the CDR3 DNA reads TGTGCCAGCAGCATTTACAGGGACCTGGGGGCCAACGTCCTGACTTTC. The chain is built from TRBV7-2 and TRBJ2-6; tentatively, D is TRBD1 (6 bases). Germline-derived CDR1 and CDR2 are SGHTA and FQGNSA. The V end lost 5 bases, the J end lost 4 bases, and 15 bases lay between the germline ends. This CDR3 is 16 amino acids long.